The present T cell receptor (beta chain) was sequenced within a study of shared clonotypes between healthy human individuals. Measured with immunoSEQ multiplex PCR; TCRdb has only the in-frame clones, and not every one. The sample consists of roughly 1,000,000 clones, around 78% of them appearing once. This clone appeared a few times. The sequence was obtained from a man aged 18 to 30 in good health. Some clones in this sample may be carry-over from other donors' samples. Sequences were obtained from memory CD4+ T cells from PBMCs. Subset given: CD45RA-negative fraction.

Here the CDR3 reads CAWSVGGDAQPQHF. In nucleotides, the CDR3 is TGTGCCTGGAGTGTAGGTGGGGACGCTCAGCCCCAGCATTTT. The chain has TRBV30 and TRBJ1-5; tentatively, D is TRBD1 (5 bases). Germline CDR1 is GTSNPN and CDR2 is SVGIG (reference sequence). The V and J ends lost 0 bases and 6 bases respectively, with 12 bases between them. The CDR3 length is 14 residues.